This T cell receptor beta chain was sequenced in a study of T cell responses to AZD1222 COVID-19 vaccine. Germline V gene lookup returns CDR1 MGHDK and CDR2 SYGVNS. There are 17 residues in the CDR3. The V end lost 4 bases, the J end lost 1 base, and 19 bases lay between the germline ends. Clones were sequenced by immunoSEQ multiplex PCR, and TCRdb holds only the in-frame ones, with some missing. The table includes approximately 97,000 clones, around 90% detected once. The chain couples TRBV25-1 to TRBJ1-2; D is possibly TRBD1 (5 bases). The sequence came from an adult in good health. This specimen was peripheral blood, taken on day 0 of AZD1222 vaccination. The CDR3 region has the DNA TGTGCCAGCAGTGGATACGGGGCAAAATCACGTAACTATGGCTACACCTTC. This gives the protein CASSGYGAKSRNYGYTF.